This entry lists 27 T cell receptor beta chains sequenced from one sample in a study of tumor and adjacent non-tumor tissue in lung cancer (dated by TCRdb to the late 2010s). RNA was isolated from bulk unsorted tissue, and RNA quality was assessed with a NanoDrop ND-1000 and an Agilent 2100. Libraries were built with multiplex PCR. Sequencing instrument: Illumina HiSeq 2500. TCRbeta libraries were constructed through three rounds of nested PCR with primers (Table S4) according to protocols modified from ARM-PCR. In TCRdb, the public reads were trimmed at Q25 with fastp and aligned with MiXCR, with productive beta chains retained. Records with the same CDR3 protein are collapsed into one entry carrying the most frequent genes and DNA. A total of approximately 75,000 distinct CDR3 sequences appear in this sample, 60% to 85% of them only once. The ten largest clones capture about 12% of the sample. Sample: lung tumor tissue. The receptors derive from a woman between 45 and 65 years old with non-small cell lung cancer.

This clonotype has more than one count but fewer than ten. This could be a read error, since a much larger clone is one nucleotide away. The V and J genes are TRBV6-6 and TRBJ2-7, with 8 bases lining up with TRBD1. The CDR3 extends over 12 amino acids. CDR1 and CDR2 (germline): MNHNY, SVGAGI (reference sequence). The CDR3 reads CASREGQGGKHF. The CDR3 DNA reads as TGTGCCAGCAGAGAAGGACAGGGAGGAAAGCACTTC.

With regard to this clonotype: One end of the junction varies from germline; a read error may be responsible. This sequence joins TRBV7-8 and TRBJ2-1, with D perhaps TRBD2 (5 bases). The CDR3 is 13 amino acids. Germline CDR1 and CDR2: SGHVS and FQNEAQ. The CDR3 loop is CASSSRTFNDQFF. The CDR3 region has the DNA TGTGCCAGCAGCTCAAGGACTTTCAATGATCAGTTCTTC. Combining the CDR3 with reference TRBV7-8 and TRBJ2-1 gives the whole variable domain GAGVSQSPRYKVAKRGQDVALRCDPISGHVSLFWYQQALGQGPEFLTYFQNEAQLDKSGLPSDRFFAERPEGSVSTLKIQRTQQEDSAVYLCASSSRTFNDQFFGPGTRLTVL.

On this clonotype: A single base separates this from a much larger clone, so it may be a read error. The chain couples TRBV6-1 to TRBJ2-3; 14 bases agree with TRBD2. The CDR3 loop spans 14 amino acids. Looked up from germline, CDR1 is MNHNS and CDR2 is SASEGT. The junction had 5 bases not matched to a gene; V was cut back by 7 bases and J by 8 bases. Here the CDR3 DNA reads TGTGCCAGCAAGGTGACTAGCGGGAGGGGTACGCAGTATTTT. It is translated as CASKVTSGRGTQYF.

Regarding this clonotype: Mismatch with germline at one junction end may stem from a read error. The genes are TRBV12-3 or TRBV12-4 and TRBJ2-2, with D perhaps TRBD2 (6 bases). CDR3 length equals 17 residues. CDR3 in amino acids: CANSGLSGAPGTGELFF. CDR3 DNA sequence: TGTGCCAACAGCGGGCTCAGCGGAGCTCCGGGGACCGGGGAGCTATTTTTT.

This chain uses TRBV20-1 with TRBJ2-7; 7 nucleotides align to TRBD2. Germline V lookup: CDR1 DFQATT, CDR2 SNEGSKA (reference sequence). This CDR3 region has 14 residues. V was clipped by 5 bases and J by 9 bases; unmatched bases: 16. As DNA, the CDR3 is TGCAGTGCTCCACCCGGACTAGTAAGGGATGCGCAGTACTTC. Its protein product is CSAPPGLVRDAQYF.

A note on this clonotype: Its ends do not fully match the called genes, so a read error is possible. This sequence joins TRBV7-9 and TRBJ1-1, with unresolved D. The CDR3 length is 13 residues. The germline CDR1 and CDR2 sequences are SEHNR and FQNEAQ (reference sequence). CDR3 amino acids: CASSPISGADAFF. For the CDR3, the DNA is TGTGCCAGCAGCCCCATCTCGGGCGCTGATGCTTTCTTT.

The CDR3: CANNTGIGETQYF. The CDR3, as DNA: TGTGCCAACAACACGGGAATCGGAGAGACCCAGTACTTC. V usage is TRBV12-3 or TRBV12-4 and J usage is TRBJ2-5; maybe TRBD2 (5 bases). V shed 10 bases and J shed 4 bases, with 16 bases lying between them. This CDR3 has 13 residues.

Concerning this clonotype itself: Sequence at one end of the junction differs from germline and may be a read error. This rearrangement joins TRBV10-3 to TRBJ2-2, with 8 bases identical to TRBD2. The CDR3 is made up of 16 amino acids. Looked up from germline, CDR1 is ENHRY and CDR2 is SYGVKD. The CDR3 sequence: CGIPSELAENTWELFF. As DNA, the CDR3 is TGTGGCATTCCTTCCGAACTAGCGGAAAACACCTGGGAGCTGTTTTTT.

This clonotype appeared once. As the CDR3 is not closed by the conserved phenylalanine or tryptophan, this likely results from a read error. The CDR3 nucleotides read TGCAGCGTTGTTGAGTGTCGTGGGGGGCGCAACACAGATACGCAGTATAAT. Residues: CSVVECRGGRNTDTQYN. This chain uses TRBV29-1 with TRBJ2-3; D may match TRBD1 or TRBD2 (6 bases each). Germline values: CDR1 SQVTM, CDR2 ANQGSEA. The V gene lost 4 bases and the J gene lost 2 bases, with 22 bases spanning the gap. The CDR3 contains 17 residues.

This clonotype came up many times. V and J are TRBV4-1 and TRBJ1-6; D is ambiguous. The CDR3 has 16 amino acids. Germline V gene lookup returns CDR1 MGHRA and CDR2 YSYEKL. V lost 5 bases, J lost 3 bases, and 14 bases lay in between. The CDR3 DNA reads as TGCGCCAGCAGCAGTGCACCGGGGTACTATAATTCACCCCTCCACTTT. Translating gives CASSSAPGYYNSPLHF.

This clonotype showed up many times. The chain combines TRBV20-1 with TRBJ1-5; D unresolved. Trimming removed 3 bases at V and 0 bases at J, with 15 bases between. Per germline, CDR1 DFQATT and CDR2 SNEGSKA (reference sequence). The CDR3 covers 16 residues. Here the CDR3 reads CSASYQNLYSNQPQHF. CDR3 sequence (DNA): TGCAGTGCTAGTTACCAAAACCTTTATAGCAATCAGCCCCAGCATTTT.

The chain recombines TRBV24-1 with TRBJ2-3; 11 bases fit TRBD1. Per germline, CDR1 KGHDR and CDR2 SFDVKD. Trimming at V came to 4 bases and at J to 1 base, leaving 3 bases not matched to a gene. The CDR3 sequence is 16 residues long. This CDR3 is CATSEGTGGRTDTQYF. CDR3 bases: TGTGCCACCAGTGAGGGGACAGGGGGACGCACAGATACGCAGTATTTT.

A word on this clonotype: The junction shows a germline mismatch at one end, possibly a read error. CDR3 sequence: CSVGGLTNIGELFF. CDR3 sequence (DNA): TGTAGCGTTGGGGGACTAACGAACATCGGGGAGCTGTTTTTT. The genes are TRBV29-1 and TRBJ2-2; 7 bases agree with TRBD2. Germline lookup yields CDR1 SQVTM and CDR2 ANQGSEA. The CDR3 is made up of 14 amino acids.

This clonotype was detected a few times. For the CDR3, the DNA is TGCAGTGCTAGAGCAATAGCGGGAGCGGGTGAGCAGTTCTTC. Translation gives CSARAIAGAGEQFF. The chain is built from TRBV20-1 and TRBJ2-1, with 9 nucleotides matching TRBD2. J was trimmed by 9 bases and V by 1 base; bases with no gene match: 7. The CDR3 spans 14 residues. Per the germline V gene, CDR1 is DFQATT and CDR2 is SNEGSKA (reference sequence).

This clonotype appeared a single time. The germline gene is not matched at one end of the junction; a read error may be the cause. The rearrangement joins TRBV5-6 to TRBJ2-2, with D possibly TRBD2 on 5 matching bases. Germline-derived CDR1 and CDR2 are SGHDT and YYEEEE. The CDR3 is made up of 15 amino acids. Written as DNA, the CDR3 is TGTGCCAGCAGCTTGGGTTTTGGACTCGTCGGGAAGCTGTTTTTT. It yields the protein CASSLGFGLVGKLFF.

The J gene is TRBJ2-3, the V gene TRBV4-1, with a weak D call TRBD2 (5 bases). CDR1 and CDR2 (germline): MGHRA, YSYEKL. The CDR3 is 17 residues long. Trimming pared 0 bases from V and 6 bases from J, leaving 19 bases between. CDR3 DNA: TGCGCCAGCAGCCAAGAACCGGGATCCACTGACGCGGATACGCAGTATTTT. Protein: CASSQEPGSTDADTQYF.

A word on this clonotype: Without the conserved terminal phenylalanine or tryptophan, this CDR3 likely stems from a read error. The chain links TRBV11-3 to TRBJ2-5; no definite D call. Germline V gene data show CDR1 as SGHNT and CDR2 as YENEEA. The CDR3 is 15 residues long. The CDR3 here is CASSLSYSAGETQYL. CDR3 nucleotides: TGTGCCAGTAGCTTAAGCTACTCCGCCGGGGAGACCCAGTACTTA.

Details on this clonotype: Being one base from a much bigger clone, this may be a read error. Written as DNA, the CDR3 is TGTACCAGCAGCTTAGATCCCGTAGGGGAACTGTTTTTT. As protein: CTSSLDPVGELFF. This sequence joins TRBV11-2 and TRBJ1-4; tentative D call: TRBD1 (5 bases). Germline V gene sequence: CDR1 SGHAT, CDR2 FQNNGV. The CDR3 is 13 residues long.

Comments on this clonotype: One junction end does not reproduce the germline sequence, and a read error may be involved. V usage is TRBV11-3 and J usage is TRBJ2-3; tentative D call: TRBD2 (5 bases). The CDR3 is 16 residues long. The germline V gene has CDR1 SGHNT and CDR2 YENEEA. As DNA, the CDR3 is TGTGTCAGCAGCTTAGGACGATGGGAGAGTGCAGATACGCAGTATTTT. This sequence encodes CVSSLGRWESADTQYF. The whole variable domain, remainder taken from reference TRBV11-3 and TRBJ2-3, is EAGVVQSPRYKIIEKKQPVAFWCNPISGHNTLYWYLQNLGQGPELLIRYENEEAVDDSQLPKDRFSAERLKGVDSTLKIQPAELGDSAVYLCVSSLGRWESADTQYFGPGTRLTVL.

In regard to this clonotype: Germline and junction disagree at one end, which may indicate a read error. J is TRBJ2-2 and V is TRBV11-1, with 8 bases matching TRBD2. The CDR3 runs to 18 residues. The germline CDR1 and CDR2 sequences are SGHAT and FQDESV (reference sequence). This CDR3 is CASSVAISGSYRIRELFF. The CDR3 region has the DNA TGTGCCAGCAGCGTAGCTATCAGCGGGAGTTACCGCATCAGGGAGCTGTTTTTT.

Worth noting for this clonotype: The junction shows a germline mismatch at one end, possibly a read error. CDR3 loop: CVSSEASGSLLGGKQYF. In DNA, the CDR3 is TGTGTCAGCAGTGAAGCCAGCGGGAGTTTGTTGGGGGGCAAGCAGTACTTC. The chain links TRBV6-1 to TRBJ2-7; 8 nucleotides line up with TRBD2. The germline V gene encodes CDR1 MNHNS and CDR2 SASEGT. This CDR3 region has 17 residues.

Concerning this clonotype itself: A junction end diverges from the germline sequence, so it may reflect a read error. The chain carries TRBV6-1 and TRBJ2-7, with no clear D. CDR1 MNHNS and CDR2 SASEGT come from the germline V gene. This CDR3 comprises 15 residues. The CDR3 spells CVSSEEEDRAYEQYF. In DNA form, the CDR3 reads TGTGTCAGCAGTGAAGAAGAGGATAGGGCGTACGAGCAGTATTTC.

About this clonotype: One end of the junction is discordant with germline, which a read error may explain. The chain carries TRBV5-5 and TRBJ1-5; D unresolved. Germline V gene sequence: CDR1 SGHKS, CDR2 YYEKEE (reference sequence). CDR3 size: 15 residues. The CDR3 loop is CASSVNPVWNQPQQF. The CDR3 region has the DNA TGTGCCAGCAGCGTTAACCCGGTCTGGAATCAGCCCCAACAATTT.

A word on this clonotype: A junction end diverges from the germline sequence, so it may reflect a read error. The J gene is TRBJ1-1, the V gene TRBV5-4, with D possibly being TRBD1 (5 bases). Germline CDR1 is SGHNT and CDR2 is YYREEE (reference sequence). The CDR3 consists of 14 residues. CDR3 nucleotide sequence: TGTTCCAGTAGCTCCGGGGCAGTGAACACTGAAGCTTTCTTT. Its protein product is CSSSSGAVNTEAFF.

In its sample, this clonotype ranks as medium-sized. This chain links TRBV6-1 with TRBJ1-1; 10 bases map to TRBD1. The J segment lost 1 base and the V segment lost 4 bases, leaving 3 bases of the junction unmatched. Germline loops: CDR1 MNHNS, CDR2 SASEGT. This CDR3 comprises 15 residues. CDR3: CASSGQGAGNTEAFF. As DNA, the CDR3 is TGTGCCAGCAGTGGACAGGGGGCCGGGAACACTGAAGCTTTCTTT.

This clonotype was seen repeatedly, ten times or more. The chain carries TRBV5-1 and TRBJ2-1; D is ambiguous. The germline V gene encodes CDR1 SGHRS and CDR2 YFSETQ. This CDR3 is 14 amino acids long. V was cut by 2 bases and J by 3 bases, with 9 bases left in between. Here the CDR3 DNA reads TGCGCCAGCAGCTTCGGCGAGAACTACAATGAGCAGTTCTTC. As protein: CASSFGENYNEQFF.

For this clonotype: A much larger clonotype is one base distant, so this may be a read error. The chain joins TRBV5-4 to TRBJ2-7; the D gene is possibly TRBD2 (5 bases). With 0 bases removed from V and 2 bases from J, the gap between germline ends came to 15 bases. CDR1 is SGHNT and CDR2 is YYREEE in the germline V gene (reference sequence). The CDR3 is 16 residues long. The CDR3 region is CASSLAASDGAYEQYF. CDR3 nucleotide sequence: TGTGCCAGCAGCTTGGCCGCCTCTGACGGGGCCTACGAGCAGTACTTC.